This is a list of T cell receptor beta chains from one sample in a study of cytomegalovirus exposure and HLA in healthy donors. Sequencing was performed with immunoSEQ multiplex PCR; in TCRdb, only in-frame clones are kept and a portion is missing. This table holds about 150,000 clones, roughly 86% found once. The sample consisted of PBMCs. Receptors originate from a man between 18 and 35 years old in good health and CMV-seropositive. Each CDR3 is given with its conserved first and last residue. The order of the fields is J gene, clone size, V gene, D gene, CDR3 protein, CDR3 DNA. A D gene is named only where the DNA matches it firmly. The size entry is marked missing in some rows and otherwise reads once, few, many or a size class.

j_call: TRBJ2-2; clone_size: .; v_call: TRBV5-8; d_call: .; cdr3_aa: CASRPERVFLGELFF; cdr3_nt: TGTGCCAGCAGACCCGAGAGGGTCTTTCTCGGGGAGCTGTTTTTT
j_call: TRBJ2-3; clone_size: .; v_call: TRBV7-8; d_call: TRBD2; cdr3_aa: CASSPAGVTDTQYF; cdr3_nt: TGTGCCAGCAGCCCAGCGGGAGTCACAGATACGCAGTATTTT
j_call: TRBJ2-7; clone_size: .; v_call: TRBV4-2; d_call: TRBD2; cdr3_aa: CASSLGLVGEQYF; cdr3_nt: TGTGCCAGCAGCCTCGGACTAGTGGGCGAGCAGTACTTC
j_call: TRBJ1-2; clone_size: .; v_call: TRBV25-1; d_call: .; cdr3_aa: CASSEPGGGYGYTF; cdr3_nt: TGTGCCAGCAGTGAACCGGGGGGCGGCTATGGCTACACCTTC
j_call: TRBJ2-3; clone_size: .; v_call: TRBV28; d_call: TRBD1; cdr3_aa: CASGDGTVRPGTQYF; cdr3_nt: TGTGCCAGCGGGGATGGGACAGTCCGCCCGGGGACGCAGTATTTT
j_call: TRBJ1-4; clone_size: .; v_call: TRBV4-2; d_call: .; cdr3_aa: CASSQGAQGREKLFF; cdr3_nt: TGTGCCAGCAGCCAAGGGGCCCAGGGGCGGGAAAAACTGTTTTTT
j_call: TRBJ1-6; clone_size: few; v_call: TRBV6-1; d_call: TRBD1; cdr3_aa: CASSGGQGIDSPLHF; cdr3_nt: TGTGCCAGCAGTGGAGGACAGGGGATCGATTCACCCCTCCACTTT
j_call: TRBJ1-6; clone_size: .; v_call: TRBV2; d_call: .; cdr3_aa: CASRRLTGDDNSPLHF; cdr3_nt: TGTGCCAGCAGACGTCTAACGGGGGATGATAATTCACCCCTCCACTTT
j_call: TRBJ1-6; clone_size: .; v_call: TRBV28; d_call: .; cdr3_aa: CASSLWRGSNSPLHF; cdr3_nt: TGTGCCAGCAGTTTATGGAGAGGGAGTAATTCACCCCTCCACTTT
j_call: TRBJ1-6; clone_size: .; v_call: TRBV7-9; d_call: TRBD1; cdr3_aa: CASSLVGRGDNSPLHF; cdr3_nt: TGTGCCAGCAGCTTAGTTGGCAGGGGGGATAATTCACCCCTCCACTTT